These 13 T cell receptor beta chains originate from one sample sequenced in a study of blood T cell repertoires in COVID-19 (dated by TCRdb to the early 2020s). The library was produced with the immunoSEQ multiplex PCR assay. The immuneACCESS repertoire file appears here via TCRdb, limited to in-frame rearrangements. These files lack a portion of the clones; in checked studies, under half of the deficit traces to unresolved V genes, and the cause of the others is not known. In all, the sample holds about 300,000 clones, and approximately 90% of those were seen once. The top ten clones comprise 3.5% to 5% of the sample. Source material: PBMCs or T cells enriched from blood (not recorded which). The receptors were gathered from a man aged 25-40 years who had recovered from COVID-19.

The chain is built from TRBV5-4 and TRBJ2-5; TRBD1 aligns across 7 bases. There are 15 residues in the CDR3. J was trimmed by 2 bases and V by 4 bases; bases with no gene match: 8. Germline V gene data show CDR1 as SGHNT and CDR2 as YYREEE (reference sequence). CDR3 nucleotides: TGTGCCAGCAGCGCAACAGGGGACCCTCAAGAGACCCAGTACTTC. Amino acids: CASSATGDPQETQYF. The full variable domain, its missing parts supplied by reference TRBV5-4 and TRBJ2-5, is ETGVTQSPTHLIKTRGQQVTLRCSSQSGHNTVSWYQQALGQGPQFIFQYYREEENGRGNFPPRFSGLQFPNYSSELNVNALELDDSALYLCASSATGDPQETQYFGPGTRLLVL.

The chain employs TRBV9 and TRBJ2-3, with TRBD2 matching over 9 bases. This CDR3 is 15 amino acids long. CDR1 and CDR2 from the germline V gene are SGDLS and YYNGEE. V trimming: 5 bases; J trimming: 0 bases; junction bases outside the gene matches: 4. The CDR3 DNA follows: TGTGCCAGCAGTCGTGGACTAGCGAGCACAGATACGCAGTATTTT. This encodes CASSRGLASTDTQYF.

The J gene is TRBJ1-3, the V gene TRBV5-1, with D possibly being TRBD1 (5 bases). This CDR3 spans 16 amino acids. CDR1 is SGHRS and CDR2 is YFSETQ in the germline V gene. V gave up 2 bases and J gave up 0 bases, with 12 bases separating them. The CDR3 sequence is CASSFDSSRSGNTIYF. The DNA for the CDR3 is TGCGCCAGCAGCTTTGACAGTTCCCGCTCTGGAAACACCATATATTTT.

The chain uses TRBV19 and TRBJ2-7; D perhaps matches TRBD2 (6 bases). Germline lookup yields CDR1 LNHDA and CDR2 SQIVND (reference sequence). The V end lost 1 base, the J end lost 1 base, and 11 bases lay between the germline ends. The CDR3 runs 15 residues. In DNA form, the CDR3 reads TGTGCCAGTAGTATAGCAGGGACTTCTTCCTACGAGCAGTACTTC. Amino acid sequence: CASSIAGTSSYEQYF.

Only one count was recorded for this clone. This chain uses TRBV4-1 with TRBJ1-2; a possible D gene is TRBD1 (6 bases). There are 17 residues in the CDR3. Germline CDR1 MGHRA, CDR2 YSYEKL. With 1 base removed from V and 0 bases from J, the gap between germline ends came to 15 bases. CDR3 in amino acids: CASSQGDRLLSNYGYTF. DNA of the CDR3: TGCGCCAGCAGCCAAGGAGACAGGCTCCTTTCTAACTATGGCTACACCTTC.

The V gene is TRBV12-3 or TRBV12-4, the J gene TRBJ2-2; D is unclear. This CDR3 has 12 amino acids. V was trimmed by 2 bases and J by 6 bases, leaving 4 bases between them. CDR3 amino acids: CASSLQAGELFF. CDR3 bases: TGTGCCAGCAGTTTACAGGCCGGGGAGCTGTTTTTT.

This clone has a handful of counts. The chain is built from TRBV10-3 and TRBJ1-1; tentative D call: TRBD1 (6 bases). This CDR3 is built from 14 residues. From germline, CDR1 is ENHRY and CDR2 SYGVKD. V lost 6 bases to trimming and J lost 1 base, with 12 bases between them. CDR3 nucleotides: TGTGCCATCAGCGTCGGGGGGCCGAACACTGAAGCTTTCTTT. Residues: CAISVGGPNTEAFF.

The chain has TRBV11-2 and TRBJ2-7, with 9 bases fitting TRBD2. Germline CDR1 is SGHAT and CDR2 is FQNNGV. With V trimmed by 6 bases and J by 3 bases, 12 bases remained unmatched. The CDR3 is 16 amino acids. CDR3 DNA: TGTGCCAGCAGGCATGGCGGGGGGGGCGGAGACTACGAGCAGTACTTC. As protein: CASRHGGGGGDYEQYF.

The rearrangement joins TRBV11-3 to TRBJ1-5, with unresolved D. The CDR3 extends over 15 amino acids. Germline V CDR1 and CDR2: SGHNT, YENEEA. V was trimmed by 1 base and J by 4 bases, leaving 11 bases between them. Here the CDR3 reads CASSLAGRENQPQHF. The CDR3, as DNA: TGTGCCAGCAGCTTAGCGGGGAGGGAAAATCAGCCCCAGCATTTT. Full variable domain (outside the CDR3, taken from reference TRBV11-3 and TRBJ1-5): EAGVVQSPRYKIIEKKQPVAFWCNPISGHNTLYWYLQNLGQGPELLIRYENEEAVDDSQLPKDRFSAERLKGVDSTLKIQPAELGDSAVYLCASSLAGRENQPQHFGDGTRLSIL.

The V and J genes are TRBV5-1 and TRBJ2-7; 10 bases match TRBD1. The germline V gene has CDR1 SGHRS and CDR2 YFSETQ. This CDR3 comprises 15 residues. V lost 2 bases and J lost 6; bases outside the gene matches: 8. CDR3 loop: CASSFDRGRSSEQYF. In nucleotides, the CDR3 is TGCGCCAGCAGCTTCGACAGGGGGCGGTCGTCCGAGCAGTACTTC. Combining the CDR3 with reference TRBV5-1 and TRBJ2-7 gives the whole variable domain KAGVTQTPRYLIKTRGQQVTLSCSPISGHRSVSWYQQTPGQGLQFLFEYFSETQRNKGNFPGRFSGRQFSNSRSEMNVSTLELGDSALYLCASSFDRGRSSEQYFGPGTRLTVT.

This clone has only one observation. CDR3 region: CASRVQGYNSPLHF. DNA of the CDR3: TGTGCCAGCAGGGTACAGGGGTATAATTCACCCCTCCACTTT. This chain uses TRBV11-3 with TRBJ1-6, with 7 bases fitting TRBD1. This CDR3 has 14 amino acids. CDR1 is SGHNT, CDR2 YENEEA, per germline. V gave up 6 bases and J gave up 4 bases; unmatched junction bases: 3.

This chain connects TRBV11-2 to TRBJ1-4; D is perhaps TRBD1 (6 bases). The V gene's germline CDR1 is SGHAT and CDR2 FQNNGV. The V gene lost 5 bases and the J gene lost 3 bases, with 10 bases spanning the gap. This CDR3 spans 14 amino acids. The CDR3 loop is CASSRTASNEKLFF. The CDR3 nucleotides read TGTGCCAGCAGCCGGACAGCCTCTAATGAAAAACTGTTTTTT.

This clone was seen a few times. The chain carries TRBV19 and TRBJ1-1; 7 bases align to TRBD1. V lost 3 bases, J lost 6 bases, and 4 bases stayed unmatched. Looked up from germline, CDR1 is LNHDA and CDR2 is SQIVND (reference sequence). CDR3 size: 13 residues. The CDR3 DNA follows: TGTGCCAGTAGTATCGGAAGGGGGCCTGAAGCTTTCTTT. It codes for CASSIGRGPEAFF.